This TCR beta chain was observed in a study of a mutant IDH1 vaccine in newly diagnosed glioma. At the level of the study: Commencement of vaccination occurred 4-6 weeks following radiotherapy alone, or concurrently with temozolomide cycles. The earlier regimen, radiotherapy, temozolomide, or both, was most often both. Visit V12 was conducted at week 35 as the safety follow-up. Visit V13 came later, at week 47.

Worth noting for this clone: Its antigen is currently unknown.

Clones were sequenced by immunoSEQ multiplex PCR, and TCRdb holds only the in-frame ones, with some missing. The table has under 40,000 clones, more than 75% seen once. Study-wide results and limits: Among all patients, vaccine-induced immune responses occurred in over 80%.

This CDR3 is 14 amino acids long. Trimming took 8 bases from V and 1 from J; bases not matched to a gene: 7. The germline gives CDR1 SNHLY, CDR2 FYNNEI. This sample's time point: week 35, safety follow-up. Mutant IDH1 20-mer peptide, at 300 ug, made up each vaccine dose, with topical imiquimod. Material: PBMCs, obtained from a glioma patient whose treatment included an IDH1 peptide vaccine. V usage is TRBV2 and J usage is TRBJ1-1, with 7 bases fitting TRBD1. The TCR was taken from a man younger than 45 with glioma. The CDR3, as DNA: TGTGCCAGCTCGCCTAGACAGGGGAACACTGAAGCTTTCTTT. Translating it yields CASSPRQGNTEAFF.